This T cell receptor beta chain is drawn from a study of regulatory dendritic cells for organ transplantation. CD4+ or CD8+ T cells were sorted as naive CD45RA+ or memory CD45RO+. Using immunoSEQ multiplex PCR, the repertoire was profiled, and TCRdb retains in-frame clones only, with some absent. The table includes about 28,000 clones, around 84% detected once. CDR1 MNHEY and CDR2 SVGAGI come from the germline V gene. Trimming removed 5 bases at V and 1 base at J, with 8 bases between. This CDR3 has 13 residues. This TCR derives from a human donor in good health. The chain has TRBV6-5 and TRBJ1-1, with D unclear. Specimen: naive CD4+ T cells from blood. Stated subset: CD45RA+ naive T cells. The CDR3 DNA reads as TGTGCCAGCAGTAATCTTAGGAACACTGAAGCTTTCTTT. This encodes CASSNLRNTEAFF.